This T cell receptor (beta chain) is from a study of blood T cell repertoires in COVID-19. In the study overall: Samples came from the United States, Italy and Spain, spanning acute and convalescent COVID-19. T cells, B-cell-depleted T cells, or PBMCs provided the cDNA or gDNA that served as material.

The junction had 2 bases not matched to a gene; V was cut back by 4 bases and J by 1 base. This CDR3 is built from 15 residues. Germline assignment: CDR1 SNHLY and CDR2 FYNNEI. This table comes from immunoSEQ multiplex PCR, and its TCRdb copy is limited to in-frame clones, with some not included. The data hold 100,000 to 150,000 clones, with around 80% observed a single time. The rearrangement joins TRBV2 to TRBJ2-3; TRBD2 matches at 10 bases. What was sequenced was peripheral blood. The receptor comes from a woman aged 55-70 years with acute or convalescent COVID-19. The CDR3 spells CASSVLAGGTDTQYF. CDR3 in DNA: TGTGCCAGCAGTGTGCTAGCGGGGGGCACAGATACGCAGTATTTT.